The rows below give T cell receptor beta chains drawn from one sample of a study of T cells in Graves' hyperthyroidism and ophthalmopathy. TCRdb re-derived calls from the multiplex PCR reads in MiXCR, one entry per CDR3 protein. The sample gives approximately 200,000 distinct CDR3 sequences, approximately 16% of which show up once; about 41% is in the top ten. The sequenced material came from blood. These TCRs come from a man aged 35 to 55 with Graves' hyperthyroidism. CDR3s leave out the opening cysteine and the closing phenylalanine or tryptophan. The D gene is left open where the match is weak. A clone size is listed for some rows: how often the clone was seen (once, few, many), or a class if it is expanded.

v_gene	d_gene	j_gene	abundance	CDR3aa
TRBV7-9	-	TRBJ1-1	few	ASSLATGGENTEAF
TRBV7-2	-	TRBJ1-2	few	ASSLVTGTPLGT
TRBV12-5	-	TRBJ2-2	many	ASGLWENTGELF
TRBV27	-	TRBJ2-1	-	ASNFGVSSYNEQF
TRBV5-1	-	TRBJ2-1	many	ASSLFAQQYNEQF
TRBV2	-	TRBJ1-1	many	ATGTGNMNTEAF
TRBV20-1	-	TRBJ1-2	few	SARLRGGDGYT
TRBV6-1	-	TRBJ1-1	many	ASSRGGSETEAF
TRBV27	TRBD2	TRBJ2-3	many	ASRPLAGGPWGTQY
TRBV6-1	-	TRBJ2-2	-	ASRKISGTENTGELF
TRBV2	-	TRBJ2-1	many	ASSEERDNEQF
TRBV6-2/TRBV6-3	-	TRBJ2-1	few	ASSYSLLGESPWRQF
TRBV29-1	-	TRBJ1-1	-	SVARPGLAF
TRBV29-1	TRBD2	TRBJ2-5	-	SVVRTSGGVGETQY
TRBV7-6	TRBD2	TRBJ2-1	many	ASSTVHSLAGGYNEQF
TRBV28	-	TRBJ1-2	-	ASSTNSFYGYT
TRBV12-3/TRBV12-4	TRBD1	TRBJ1-6	many	ASSLAGTGVNSPLH
TRBV3-2	-	TRBJ1-5	-	ASSRVWNQPQH